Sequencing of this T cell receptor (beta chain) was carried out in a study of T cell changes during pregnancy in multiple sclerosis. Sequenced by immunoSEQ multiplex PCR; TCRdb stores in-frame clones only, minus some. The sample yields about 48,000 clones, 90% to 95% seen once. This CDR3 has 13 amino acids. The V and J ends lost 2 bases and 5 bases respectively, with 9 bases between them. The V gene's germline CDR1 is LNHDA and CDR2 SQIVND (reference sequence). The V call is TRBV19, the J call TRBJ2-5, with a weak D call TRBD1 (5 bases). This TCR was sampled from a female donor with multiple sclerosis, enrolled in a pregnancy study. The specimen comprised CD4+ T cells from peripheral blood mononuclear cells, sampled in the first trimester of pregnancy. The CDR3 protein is CASSIFHRETQYF. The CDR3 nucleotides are TGTGCCAGTAGTATATTCCACAGGGAGACCCAGTACTTC.